This is a list of T cell receptor beta chains from one sample in a study of siplizumab effects on memory and regulatory T cells. TCRdb's table, derived via immunoSEQ multiplex PCR, lists solely in-frame clones and lacks some. This repertoire shows roughly 80,000 clones, 87% found once; its top ten account for 1.5%. Sequenced sample: Tregs sorted from blood. The source of these receptors is a human donor in good health. CDR3s include the opening cysteine and the closing phenylalanine or tryptophan. A D gene is named only where the DNA matches it firmly. For some rows the clone size is stated as once, few or many, or as a class when expanded; others skip it.

clone_size: -; v_call: TRBV6-5; d_call: TRBD1; j_call: TRBJ2-7; cdr3_aa: CASGNRGDYEQYF; cdr3_nt: TGTGCCAGCGGAAACAGGGGGGACTACGAGCAGTACTTC
clone_size: -; v_call: TRBV5-4; d_call: TRBD2; j_call: TRBJ2-7; cdr3_aa: CASSGREDVYPEQYF; cdr3_nt: TGTGCCAGCAGCGGGCGGGAGGACGTCTACCCCGAGCAGTACTTC
clone_size: once; v_call: TRBV19; d_call: -; j_call: TRBJ2-1; cdr3_aa: CASRMDPLSSYNEQFF; cdr3_nt: TGTGCCAGTAGGATGGACCCTCTGAGCTCCTACAATGAGCAGTTCTTC
clone_size: -; v_call: TRBV11-3; d_call: -; j_call: TRBJ2-3; cdr3_aa: CASSLDRDPQYF; cdr3_nt: TGTGCCAGCAGCTTAGATAGGGACCCGCAGTATTTT
clone_size: -; v_call: TRBV5-1; d_call: -; j_call: TRBJ1-6; cdr3_aa: CASSLERQWNSPLHF; cdr3_nt: TGCGCCAGCAGCTTGGAGAGACAGTGGAATTCACCCCTCCACTTT
clone_size: -; v_call: TRBV18; d_call: -; j_call: TRBJ1-6; cdr3_aa: CASSPGGDSPLHF; cdr3_nt: TGTGCCAGCTCACCGGGAGGTGATTCACCCCTCCACTTT
clone_size: -; v_call: TRBV5-1; d_call: -; j_call: TRBJ1-5; cdr3_aa: CASSLDPDQPQHF; cdr3_nt: TGCGCCAGCAGCTTGGATCCCGATCAGCCCCAGCATTTT
clone_size: -; v_call: TRBV11-1; d_call: -; j_call: TRBJ2-4; cdr3_aa: CASSLSANIQYF; cdr3_nt: TGTGCCAGCAGCTTATCGGCCAACATTCAGTACTTC
clone_size: -; v_call: TRBV19; d_call: -; j_call: TRBJ2-3; cdr3_aa: CASSRAGALYTDTQYF; cdr3_nt: TGTGCCAGTAGTAGAGCAGGGGCGCTTTACACAGATACGCAGTATTTT
clone_size: -; v_call: TRBV7-9; d_call: -; j_call: TRBJ2-3; cdr3_aa: CASSLLKTRSDTQYF; cdr3_nt: TGTGCCAGCAGCTTACTTAAGACTAGGTCGGATACGCAGTATTTT
clone_size: -; v_call: TRBV9; d_call: -; j_call: TRBJ2-3; cdr3_aa: CASSDGHLSTDTQYF; cdr3_nt: TGTGCCAGCAGTGATGGGCATCTTAGCACAGATACGCAGTATTTT
clone_size: -; v_call: TRBV7-2; d_call: -; j_call: TRBJ1-2; cdr3_aa: CASSLAQTSYGYTF; cdr3_nt: TGTGCCAGCAGCTTGGCCCAAACTTCCTATGGCTACACCTTC
clone_size: -; v_call: TRBV5-4; d_call: -; j_call: TRBJ2-5; cdr3_aa: CASSIPSGGTETQYF; cdr3_nt: TGTGCCAGCAGTATACCCTCTGGGGGAACGGAGACCCAGTACTTC
clone_size: -; v_call: TRBV7-6; d_call: TRBD2; j_call: TRBJ2-3; cdr3_aa: CASSGRVAGGQDTQYF; cdr3_nt: TGTGCCAGCAGCGGGAGGGTAGCGGGGGGGCAAGATACGCAGTATTTT
clone_size: -; v_call: TRBV7-2; d_call: TRBD2; j_call: TRBJ2-2; cdr3_aa: CASSLASGGTGELFF; cdr3_nt: TGTGCCAGCAGCTTAGCTAGCGGGGGCACCGGGGAGCTGTTTTTT
clone_size: -; v_call: TRBV5-4; d_call: -; j_call: TRBJ1-1; cdr3_aa: CASSFNAMPAFF; cdr3_nt: TGTGCCAGCAGCTTCAACGCGATGCCTGCTTTCTTT
clone_size: -; v_call: TRBV7-9; d_call: -; j_call: TRBJ2-2; cdr3_aa: CASSLVQAGELFF; cdr3_nt: TGTGCCAGCAGCTTAGTACAGGCCGGGGAGCTGTTTTTT
clone_size: -; v_call: TRBV10-3; d_call: -; j_call: TRBJ1-2; cdr3_aa: CAISESRGLGYGYTF; cdr3_nt: TGTGCCATCAGTGAGTCGCGTGGGCTGGGCTATGGCTACACCTTC
clone_size: -; v_call: TRBV5-6; d_call: TRBD1; j_call: TRBJ2-7; cdr3_aa: CASSLGGQTSVYF; cdr3_nt: TGTGCCAGCAGCTTGGGGGGACAGACGAGCGTGTACTTC
clone_size: -; v_call: TRBV19; d_call: -; j_call: TRBJ2-2; cdr3_aa: CASINSRVNGELFF; cdr3_nt: TGTGCCAGTATTAATTCCAGGGTCAACGGGGAGCTGTTTTTT
clone_size: -; v_call: TRBV18; d_call: -; j_call: TRBJ2-2; cdr3_aa: CASSPWTPNTGELFF; cdr3_nt: TGTGCCAGCTCACCATGGACCCCGAACACCGGGGAGCTGTTTTTT
clone_size: -; v_call: TRBV5-1; d_call: -; j_call: TRBJ2-3; cdr3_aa: CASSLWGTDTQYF; cdr3_nt: TGCGCCAGCAGCTTGTGGGGCACAGATACGCAGTATTTT
clone_size: -; v_call: TRBV5-1; d_call: -; j_call: TRBJ2-3; cdr3_aa: CASSLGADTQYF; cdr3_nt: TGCGCCAGCAGCTTGGGTGCAGATACGCAGTATTTT
clone_size: -; v_call: TRBV19; d_call: TRBD1; j_call: TRBJ1-1; cdr3_aa: CASRLQGVGDTEAFF; cdr3_nt: TGTGCCAGTCGCCTCCAGGGGGTAGGGGACACTGAAGCTTTCTTT
clone_size: -; v_call: TRBV19; d_call: -; j_call: TRBJ1-1; cdr3_aa: CASSPGPSTEAFF; cdr3_nt: TGTGCCAGTAGTCCCGGACCGTCTACTGAAGCTTTCTTT
clone_size: -; v_call: TRBV7-3; d_call: TRBD1; j_call: TRBJ2-3; cdr3_aa: CASGTGVTDTQYF; cdr3_nt: TGTGCCAGCGGGACAGGGGTGACAGATACGCAGTATTTT
clone_size: -; v_call: TRBV5-4; d_call: -; j_call: TRBJ2-7; cdr3_aa: CASSQGGTGVYEQYF; cdr3_nt: TGTGCCAGCAGCCAGGGGGGGACAGGAGTCTACGAGCAGTACTTC
clone_size: -; v_call: TRBV7-2; d_call: TRBD1; j_call: TRBJ2-7; cdr3_aa: CASSLGTGSYEQYF; cdr3_nt: TGTGCCAGCAGCTTAGGGACAGGAAGCTACGAGCAGTACTTC
clone_size: -; v_call: TRBV4-1; d_call: TRBD1; j_call: TRBJ1-6; cdr3_aa: CASSQETGGASYNSPLHF; cdr3_nt: TGCGCCAGCAGCCAAGAGACAGGGGGCGCATCCTATAATTCACCCCTCCACTTT
clone_size: once; v_call: TRBV6-6; d_call: -; j_call: TRBJ1-2; cdr3_aa: CASSYWSAESYGYTF; cdr3_nt: TGTGCCAGCAGTTATTGGTCGGCAGAAAGCTATGGCTACACCTTC
clone_size: once; v_call: TRBV28; d_call: TRBD1; j_call: TRBJ1-2; cdr3_aa: CASWRTGGARGYTF; cdr3_nt: TGTGCCAGCTGGAGGACAGGGGGCGCGCGGGGCTACACCTTC
clone_size: -; v_call: TRBV2; d_call: TRBD2; j_call: TRBJ2-5; cdr3_aa: CASSEAWTSVFQETQYF; cdr3_nt: TGTGCCAGCAGTGAAGCATGGACTAGCGTATTCCAAGAGACCCAGTACTTC
clone_size: -; v_call: TRBV2; d_call: -; j_call: TRBJ1-4; cdr3_aa: CASMVGGPRKEKLFF; cdr3_nt: TGTGCCAGCATGGTGGGTGGGCCAAGGAAAGAAAAACTGTTTTTT
clone_size: -; v_call: TRBV7-6; d_call: -; j_call: TRBJ1-2; cdr3_aa: CASSPIPGSGYTF; cdr3_nt: TGTGCCAGCAGCCCTATCCCAGGGAGTGGCTACACCTTC
clone_size: once; v_call: TRBV19; d_call: -; j_call: TRBJ2-2; cdr3_aa: CASSVVQGAGELFF; cdr3_nt: TGTGCCAGTAGTGTCGTCCAGGGAGCCGGGGAGCTGTTTTTT
clone_size: -; v_call: TRBV29-1; d_call: -; j_call: TRBJ1-4; cdr3_aa: CSVEDGKGEKLFF; cdr3_nt: TGCAGCGTTGAAGACGGAAAAGGGGAAAAACTGTTTTTT
clone_size: -; v_call: TRBV18; d_call: -; j_call: TRBJ1-1; cdr3_aa: CASSPGMNTEAFF; cdr3_nt: TGTGCCAGCTCACCGGGCATGAACACTGAAGCTTTCTTT
clone_size: -; v_call: TRBV19; d_call: -; j_call: TRBJ1-5; cdr3_aa: CASSMGGPQHF; cdr3_nt: TGTGCCAGTAGTATGGGGGGGCCCCAGCATTTT
clone_size: -; v_call: TRBV6-5; d_call: -; j_call: TRBJ1-2; cdr3_aa: CASRRQHYGYTF; cdr3_nt: TGTGCCAGCAGGAGACAGCACTATGGCTACACCTTC
clone_size: once; v_call: TRBV11-2; d_call: -; j_call: TRBJ1-4; cdr3_aa: CASSLLGSNEKLFF; cdr3_nt: TGTGCCAGCAGCTTACTGGGGTCTAATGAAAAACTGTTTTTT
clone_size: once; v_call: TRBV11-2; d_call: -; j_call: TRBJ2-4; cdr3_aa: CASTGRLPPKNIQYF; cdr3_nt: TGTGCCAGCACGGGACGCCTCCCCCCCAAAAACATTCAGTACTTC
clone_size: -; v_call: TRBV29-1; d_call: -; j_call: TRBJ2-2; cdr3_aa: CSVEGLRGGSGELFF; cdr3_nt: TGCAGCGTTGAAGGGCTAAGAGGGGGATCCGGGGAGCTGTTTTTT
clone_size: once; v_call: TRBV7-9; d_call: -; j_call: TRBJ1-1; cdr3_aa: CASSLDEGKAFF; cdr3_nt: TGTGCCAGCAGCTTAGATGAGGGCAAAGCTTTCTTT
clone_size: -; v_call: TRBV7-6; d_call: -; j_call: TRBJ1-6; cdr3_aa: CASSLGWGANNSPLHF; cdr3_nt: TGTGCCAGCAGCTTAGGTTGGGGGGCGAATAATTCACCCCTCCACTTT
clone_size: -; v_call: TRBV27; d_call: -; j_call: TRBJ1-2; cdr3_aa: CASSLWGYYGYTF; cdr3_nt: TGTGCCAGCAGTTTATGGGGGTACTATGGCTACACCTTC